A selection of T cell receptor beta chains follows, all from one sample in a study of human T cells and chemical hapten exposure. TCRdb redid the calling of the RACE reads with MiXCR, one entry per CDR3 protein. The sample includes about 49,000 distinct CDR3 sequences, about 9% of them seen just once. Sequences were derived from whole blood, sampled in connection with sensitization to the hapten diphenylcyclopropenone (DPC). These receptors all stem from a woman in her forties or fifties with alopecia areata. Some clones in this sample may be carry-over from other donors' samples. The CDR3 runs from the conserved cysteine through the conserved F or W. The D gene is left open where the match is weak. Not every row has a clone size; where given, it reads once, few, many or a size class.

d_call: NA; j_call: TRBJ1-1; clone_size: NA; v_call: TRBV18; cdr3_nt: TGTGCCAGCTCACCGATAACAGGCCCCCCGAACACTGAAGCTTTCTTT; cdr3_aa: CASSPITGPPNTEAFF
d_call: TRBD1; j_call: TRBJ2-3; clone_size: many; v_call: TRBV24-1; cdr3_nt: TGTGCCACCAGTGATATGACAGGGGGCACAGATACGCAGTATTTT; cdr3_aa: CATSDMTGGTDTQYF
d_call: NA; j_call: TRBJ2-5; clone_size: NA; v_call: TRBV28; cdr3_nt: TGTGCCAGCAGTTCAACGGGGACCCTACGGGAGACCCAGTACTTC; cdr3_aa: CASSSTGTLRETQYF
d_call: NA; j_call: TRBJ2-5; clone_size: NA; v_call: TRBV6-2/TRBV6-3; cdr3_nt: TGTGCCAGCAGTTACGAGACGGCGGGGGCGCCCCAAGAGACCCAGTACTTC; cdr3_aa: CASSYETAGAPQETQYF
d_call: NA; j_call: TRBJ2-5; clone_size: many; v_call: TRBV9; cdr3_nt: TGTGCCAGCAGCGTAGGGCTAGGGATAGAACAAGAGACCCAGTACTTC; cdr3_aa: CASSVGLGIEQETQYF
d_call: NA; j_call: TRBJ1-1; clone_size: NA; v_call: TRBV9; cdr3_nt: TGTGCCAGCTCCGGAGGATTTGAAGCTTTCTTT; cdr3_aa: CASSGGFEAFF
d_call: NA; j_call: TRBJ2-5; clone_size: NA; v_call: TRBV20-1; cdr3_nt: TGCAGTGCTAGAAGCGCGTCTAGAGTACAAGAGACCCAGTACTTC; cdr3_aa: CSARSASRVQETQYF
d_call: TRBD1; j_call: TRBJ1-2; clone_size: NA; v_call: TRBV28; cdr3_nt: TGTGCCAGCAGTCCTATGACAGGGGGCTTCTATGGCTACACCTTC; cdr3_aa: CASSPMTGGFYGYTF
d_call: NA; j_call: TRBJ2-5; clone_size: many; v_call: TRBV18; cdr3_nt: TGTGCCAGCTCACTGGCCGGACAGCCTCAAGAGACCCAGTACTTC; cdr3_aa: CASSLAGQPQETQYF
d_call: NA; j_call: TRBJ1-6; clone_size: few; v_call: TRBV11-2; cdr3_nt: TGTGCCAGCAGCCTTGGAGGATATAATTCACCCCTCCACTTT; cdr3_aa: CASSLGGYNSPLHF
d_call: TRBD2; j_call: TRBJ2-1; clone_size: many; v_call: TRBV7-9; cdr3_nt: TGTGCCAGCAGCATCGGAGAAAGCGGGGTTCCTTACTTC; cdr3_aa: CASSIGESGVPYF
d_call: NA; j_call: TRBJ2-3; clone_size: many; v_call: TRBV7-2; cdr3_nt: TGTGCCAGCAGCTTTCGGGGACCGGGCACAGATACGCAGTATTTT; cdr3_aa: CASSFRGPGTDTQYF
d_call: TRBD2; j_call: TRBJ2-1; clone_size: many; v_call: TRBV6-2/TRBV6-3; cdr3_nt: TGTGCCAGCAGTTACTCGCTCCTTGACGGGAGGGCCATTTTTGGTGAGCAGTTCTTC; cdr3_aa: CASSYSLLDGRAIFGEQFF
d_call: NA; j_call: TRBJ1-3; clone_size: many; v_call: TRBV7-2; cdr3_nt: TGTGCCAGCAGCGTGGGGTTGGCTGGAAACACCATATATTTT; cdr3_aa: CASSVGLAGNTIYF
d_call: NA; j_call: TRBJ2-7; clone_size: many; v_call: TRBV20-1; cdr3_nt: TGCAGTGCAAATCAGGGGTACTACGAGCAGTACTTC; cdr3_aa: CSANQGYYEQYF
d_call: TRBD2; j_call: TRBJ2-5; clone_size: many; v_call: TRBV7-2; cdr3_nt: TGTGCCAGCAGCTTATGGACTAGCGGCCAAGAGACCCAGTACTTC; cdr3_aa: CASSLWTSGQETQYF
d_call: NA; j_call: TRBJ2-7; clone_size: many; v_call: TRBV29-1; cdr3_nt: TGCAGCGTAGCAAGGGGCGCCGAGCAGTACTTC; cdr3_aa: CSVARGAEQYF
d_call: NA; j_call: TRBJ1-2; clone_size: few; v_call: TRBV4-3; cdr3_nt: TGCGCCAGCAGCCAAGTAGTGAACAAGGGCTACACCTTC; cdr3_aa: CASSQVVNKGYTF
d_call: NA; j_call: TRBJ2-5; clone_size: many; v_call: TRBV21-1; cdr3_nt: TGTGCCAGCAGGCCGCGGGACCCCCCCGGGGAGACCCAGTACTTC; cdr3_aa: CASRPRDPPGETQYF
d_call: NA; j_call: TRBJ2-4; clone_size: many; v_call: TRBV23-1; cdr3_nt: TGCGCCAGCAGTCAATGGGAGCGCAGGGCCTACCTAGCCAAAAACATTCAGTACTTC; cdr3_aa: CASSQWERRAYLAKNIQYF
d_call: NA; j_call: TRBJ2-5; clone_size: many; v_call: TRBV11-2; cdr3_nt: TGTGCCAGCAGCCGCCAACAGGACCGCGGGCCCTTCTTC; cdr3_aa: CASSRQQDRGPFF
d_call: NA; j_call: TRBJ2-1; clone_size: many; v_call: TRBV24-1; cdr3_nt: TGTGCCACCAGTGAGGAGGGGGACAATGAGCAGTTCTTC; cdr3_aa: CATSEEGDNEQFF
d_call: NA; j_call: TRBJ2-3; clone_size: many; v_call: TRBV28; cdr3_nt: TGTGCCAGCAGGAGTTGGGATACGCAGTATTTT; cdr3_aa: CASRSWDTQYF
d_call: TRBD1; j_call: TRBJ2-5; clone_size: few; v_call: TRBV28; cdr3_nt: TGTGCCAGCAGTCTCCGGACAGGCCGAGAGACCCAGTACTTC; cdr3_aa: CASSLRTGRETQYF
d_call: TRBD1; j_call: TRBJ1-2; clone_size: NA; v_call: TRBV9; cdr3_nt: TGTGCCAGTACGACAGGGGGCGGCTATGGCTACACCTTC; cdr3_aa: CASTTGGGYGYTF
d_call: TRBD2; j_call: TRBJ2-2; clone_size: many; v_call: TRBV12-3/TRBV12-4; cdr3_nt: TGTGCCAGCAGTCTAGCGGGAGGCACCGGGGAGCTGTTTTTT; cdr3_aa: CASSLAGGTGELFF
d_call: TRBD1; j_call: TRBJ1-1; clone_size: many; v_call: TRBV28; cdr3_nt: TGTGCCAGCAGTTCGATAAGACAGGGCATGGCTTTCTTT; cdr3_aa: CASSSIRQGMAFF
d_call: NA; j_call: TRBJ1-2; clone_size: many; v_call: TRBV28; cdr3_nt: TGTGCCAGCAGTTTCTCCAGAAGCTATGGCTACACCTTC; cdr3_aa: CASSFSRSYGYTF
d_call: TRBD2; j_call: TRBJ2-7; clone_size: many; v_call: TRBV6-2/TRBV6-3; cdr3_nt: TGTGCCAGCAGACCGAGCGGGATCTCCTACGAGCAGTACTTC; cdr3_aa: CASRPSGISYEQYF
d_call: NA; j_call: TRBJ1-5; clone_size: NA; v_call: TRBV7-8; cdr3_nt: TGTGCCAGCAGCTTAGGGATATACAGCAATCAGCCCCAGCATTTT; cdr3_aa: CASSLGIYSNQPQHF
d_call: TRBD2; j_call: TRBJ2-7; clone_size: many; v_call: TRBV7-2; cdr3_nt: TGTGCCAGCACCTGGACTAGCGGGACCCACGAGCAGTACTTC; cdr3_aa: CASTWTSGTHEQYF
d_call: NA; j_call: TRBJ2-7; clone_size: NA; v_call: TRBV20-1; cdr3_nt: TGCAGTGCTTCAGGGGGGGAGTGGGCCTACGAGCAGTACTTC; cdr3_aa: CSASGGEWAYEQYF
d_call: NA; j_call: TRBJ2-3; clone_size: NA; v_call: TRBV7-2; cdr3_nt: TGTGCCAGCAGCTTATATAGCGTCCTCGACACAGATACGCAGTATTTT; cdr3_aa: CASSLYSVLDTDTQYF
d_call: TRBD2; j_call: TRBJ2-1; clone_size: many; v_call: TRBV11-3; cdr3_nt: TGTGCCAGCAGCCTCGGACTAGCGGGAGGAATGAGAGAGCAGTTCTTC; cdr3_aa: CASSLGLAGGMREQFF
d_call: TRBD2; j_call: TRBJ2-1; clone_size: many; v_call: TRBV7-6; cdr3_nt: TGTGCCAGCAGCGTCGGACTAGCGGGAGAGGATGAGCAGTTCTTC; cdr3_aa: CASSVGLAGEDEQFF
d_call: NA; j_call: TRBJ1-2; clone_size: NA; v_call: TRBV3-1; cdr3_nt: TGTGCCAGCAGCCAAGCGACCTGGCATGGCTACACCTTC; cdr3_aa: CASSQATWHGYTF
d_call: NA; j_call: TRBJ2-1; clone_size: few; v_call: TRBV21-1; cdr3_nt: TGTGCCAGCAGCACTTTACTAGCGGGAGAGCATAATGAGCAGTTCTTC; cdr3_aa: CASSTLLAGEHNEQFF
d_call: NA; j_call: TRBJ1-3; clone_size: NA; v_call: TRBV7-2; cdr3_nt: TGTGCCAGCAGCATATCACAGGGAACCTCTGGAAACACCATATATTTT; cdr3_aa: CASSISQGTSGNTIYF
d_call: TRBD1; j_call: TRBJ2-7; clone_size: NA; v_call: TRBV7-2; cdr3_nt: TGTGCCAGCAGCCCGCGGACAGGGCACGAGCAGTACTTC; cdr3_aa: CASSPRTGHEQYF
d_call: TRBD2; j_call: TRBJ2-3; clone_size: once; v_call: TRBV29-1; cdr3_nt: TGCAGCGGTACTACTAGCGGGAGCACAGATACGCAGTATTTT; cdr3_aa: CSGTTSGSTDTQYF
d_call: NA; j_call: TRBJ1-1; clone_size: few; v_call: TRBV18; cdr3_nt: TGTGCCAGCTCACGGGAGAACACTGAAGCTTTCTTT; cdr3_aa: CASSRENTEAFF
d_call: TRBD1; j_call: TRBJ1-2; clone_size: many; v_call: TRBV3-1; cdr3_nt: TGTGCCAGCAGGGAAGGACAGGGGGCGAATAACTATGGCTACACCTTC; cdr3_aa: CASREGQGANNYGYTF
d_call: NA; j_call: TRBJ1-2; clone_size: many; v_call: TRBV7-6; cdr3_nt: TGTGCCAGCAGCCGCGACGGCTTCTATGGCTACACCTTC; cdr3_aa: CASSRDGFYGYTF
d_call: TRBD2; j_call: TRBJ2-5; clone_size: many; v_call: TRBV7-7; cdr3_nt: TGTGCCAGCAGCCCAGGCGGACTAGCGGGAAAAGAGACCCAGTACTTC; cdr3_aa: CASSPGGLAGKETQYF
d_call: NA; j_call: TRBJ2-7; clone_size: NA; v_call: TRBV6-6; cdr3_nt: TGTGCCAGCAGTCACCGCGGACAAGCCTACGAGCAGTACTTC; cdr3_aa: CASSHRGQAYEQYF
d_call: NA; j_call: TRBJ2-5; clone_size: NA; v_call: TRBV10-1; cdr3_nt: TGCGCCAGCAAACCGGACCTTGGGCACGAGACCCAGTACTTC; cdr3_aa: CASKPDLGHETQYF
d_call: NA; j_call: TRBJ2-3; clone_size: NA; v_call: TRBV28; cdr3_nt: TGTGCCACCAAACGTAGAGGAAGTAGCACAGATACGCAGTATTTT; cdr3_aa: CATKRRGSSTDTQYF
d_call: NA; j_call: TRBJ1-1; clone_size: many; v_call: TRBV10-2; cdr3_nt: TGCGCCAGCATGTTTTTGAACACTGAAGCTTTCTTT; cdr3_aa: CASMFLNTEAFF
d_call: TRBD1; j_call: TRBJ2-1; clone_size: few; v_call: TRBV5-1; cdr3_nt: TGCGCCAGCAGCTTGAGTACAGGGGGTTTCAATGAGCAGTTCTTC; cdr3_aa: CASSLSTGGFNEQFF
d_call: NA; j_call: TRBJ2-1; clone_size: many; v_call: TRBV5-6; cdr3_nt: TGTGCCAGCAGCGTGATCGGACAGAGAAGGTACAATGAGCAGTTCTTC; cdr3_aa: CASSVIGQRRYNEQFF
d_call: NA; j_call: TRBJ2-2; clone_size: few; v_call: TRBV20-1; cdr3_nt: TGCAGTGCTAGAGTTTTGATAACAGGCACCGGGGAGCTGTTTTTT; cdr3_aa: CSARVLITGTGELFF
d_call: NA; j_call: TRBJ2-5; clone_size: many; v_call: TRBV29-1; cdr3_nt: TGCAGCTTCCGGGCCCGGAGGGTAGAGACCCAGTACTTC; cdr3_aa: CSFRARRVETQYF
d_call: TRBD2; j_call: TRBJ2-1; clone_size: few; v_call: TRBV5-1; cdr3_nt: TGCGCCAGCAGTACCCAGCGGGACTTCTCCTACAATGAGCAGTTCTTC; cdr3_aa: CASSTQRDFSYNEQFF
d_call: TRBD2; j_call: TRBJ2-3; clone_size: many; v_call: TRBV6-2/TRBV6-3; cdr3_nt: TGTGCCAGCAGTACGACTAGCGGGAGTTTTACGCAGTATTTT; cdr3_aa: CASSTTSGSFTQYF
d_call: TRBD1; j_call: TRBJ1-1; clone_size: few; v_call: TRBV5-1; cdr3_nt: TGCGCCAGCAGCTTGGGACAGGGTTTCACTGAAGCTTTCTTT; cdr3_aa: CASSLGQGFTEAFF
d_call: NA; j_call: TRBJ1-3; clone_size: many; v_call: TRBV9; cdr3_nt: TGTGCCAGCAGCGTAGGAGGGCCTGGAAACACCATATATTTT; cdr3_aa: CASSVGGPGNTIYF
d_call: NA; j_call: TRBJ1-1; clone_size: NA; v_call: TRBV9; cdr3_nt: TGTGCCAGCAGCCAGAGTGGCACTGGAGCTTTCTTT; cdr3_aa: CASSQSGTGAFF